The source of this TCR beta chain is a study of regulatory T cells in long-lasting Graves disease. Looking at the study overall: Graves' patients diagnosed newly had used antithyroid drugs under 3 months.

General observations from the study: There was favoring of TRBV28, TRBJ1-2 and TRBJ2-5 in persistent disease.

Time point: newly diagnosed GD, antithyroid drugs for less than 3 months. The TCR library used RNA extracted from PBMCs. This clonotype was seen a handful of times. The antigen is not known. Construction of the TCR beta libraries employed iRepertoire HTBI primers in conjunction with Arm-PCR of CDR3 regions. MiXCR was run by TCRdb on the multiplex PCR reads, yielding one entry per CDR3 protein. Of fewer than 650,000 distinct CDR3 sequences listed, 16% are singletons. The CDR3 loop spans 16 amino acids. The trim removed 0 bases at V and 4 bases at J, leaving 6 bases unmatched. Germline CDR1 is MNHEY and CDR2 is SVGEGT. The same data also contributed to another study, on T cells in Graves' hyperthyroidism and ophthalmopathy. Turning to that study: Diagnostic decisions used clinical symptoms, serum thyroxine and TRAb, thyroid ultrasound and orbital computed tomography.

Sequenced material: peripheral blood mononuclear cells (PBMCs), taken at new diagnosis, from a patient treated with antithyroid drugs. J is TRBJ2-7 and V is TRBV6-2 or TRBV6-3; TRBD2 matches 10 bases. This sequence originates from a man aged 18 to 30 with Graves disease. The CDR3 reads CASSYSSSGRWYEQYF. The CDR3 DNA is TGTGCCAGCAGTTACTCGAGTAGCGGGAGGTGGTACGAGCAGTACTTC.